This entry describes one TCR beta chain. The data originate from a study of blood T cell repertoires in COVID-19. On the study more broadly: Donors in the United States, Italy and Spain gave samples during acute or convalescent COVID-19. PBMCs, B-cell-depleted T cells, or T cells provided the cDNA or gDNA that made up the material.

Authors' methods: How many nucleated cells were present was estimated from reference gene primer amplification. Profiled with immunoSEQ multiplex PCR; TCRdb holds only in-frame clones, not every one. The DNA was the basis for D and trimming; V, J and clone size are from that table. Of almost 200,000 clones detected, roughly 90% appear once; the ten largest clones hold around 0.76%. Trimming left V 4 bases short and J 2 bases short, with 9 bases between. This CDR3 has 14 amino acids. CDR1 is LGHDT, CDR2 YNNKEL, per germline (reference sequence). The genes are TRBV3-1 (or the pseudogene TRBV3-2) and TRBJ1-3; tentatively, D is TRBD1 (6 bases). Sequenced input: peripheral blood. This clonotype originated in a woman in her sixties or seventies with acute or convalescent COVID-19. The CDR3 DNA follows: TGTGCCAGCAGCCTCGGACAGCCTGGAAACACCATATATTTT. Amino acid sequence: CASSLGQPGNTIYF.